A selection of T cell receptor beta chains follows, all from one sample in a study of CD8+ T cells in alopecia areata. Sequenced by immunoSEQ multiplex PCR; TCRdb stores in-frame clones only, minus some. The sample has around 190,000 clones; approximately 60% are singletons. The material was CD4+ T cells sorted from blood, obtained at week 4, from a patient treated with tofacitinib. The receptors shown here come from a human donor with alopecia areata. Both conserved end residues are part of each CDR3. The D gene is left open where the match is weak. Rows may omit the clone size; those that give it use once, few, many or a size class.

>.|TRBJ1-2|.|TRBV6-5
CASSYSSRGHGYTF
TGTGCCAGCAGTTACTCGAGCAGGGGCCATGGCTACACCTTC
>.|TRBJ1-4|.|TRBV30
CAWSARDNQFF
TGTGCCTGGAGTGCCCGGGACAATCAGTTTTTT
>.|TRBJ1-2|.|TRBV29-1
CSVVGGIRHYGYTF
TGCAGCGTTGTAGGAGGGATCAGGCACTATGGCTACACCTTC
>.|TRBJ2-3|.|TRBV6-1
CASSEHAITDTQYF
TGTGCCAGCAGTGAACATGCCATCACAGATACGCAGTATTTT
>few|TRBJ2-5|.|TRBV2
CASSRGIQETQYF
TGTGCCAGCTCAAGGGGAATACAAGAGACCCAGTACTTC
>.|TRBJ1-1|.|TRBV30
CAWSVGTDWTEAFF
TGTGCCTGGAGTGTGGGCACCGACTGGACTGAAGCTTTCTTT
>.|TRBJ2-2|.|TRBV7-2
CASSAQQVIGGELFF
TGTGCCAGCAGCGCACAACAGGTTATCGGCGGGGAGCTGTTTTTT
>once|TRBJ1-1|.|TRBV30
CAWSVAFMNTEAFF
TGTGCCTGGAGTGTGGCTTTCATGAACACTGAAGCTTTCTTT
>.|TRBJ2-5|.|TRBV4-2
CASSRYGSGETQYF
TGTGCCAGCAGCCGTTACGGTAGCGGAGAGACCCAGTACTTC
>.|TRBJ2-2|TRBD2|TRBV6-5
CASSETSRGELFF
TGTGCCAGCAGCGAGACTAGCAGGGGGGAGCTGTTTTTT
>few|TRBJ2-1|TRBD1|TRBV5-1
CASSGDRGLDEQFF
TGCGCCAGCAGCGGGGACAGGGGGCTAGATGAGCAGTTCTTC
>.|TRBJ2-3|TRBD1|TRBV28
CASGGQGPDTQYF
TGTGCCAGCGGGGGACAGGGGCCCGATACGCAGTATTTT
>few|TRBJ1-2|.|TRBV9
CASSVGLGSGYTF
TGTGCCAGCAGCGTAGGTTTGGGGTCTGGCTACACCTTC
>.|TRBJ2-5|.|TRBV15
CATNTPTWETQYF
TGTGCCACCAATACGCCCACCTGGGAGACCCAGTACTTC
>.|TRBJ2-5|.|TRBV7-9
CASTHQETQYF
TGTGCCAGCACCCACCAAGAGACCCAGTACTTC
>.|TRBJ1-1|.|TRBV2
CASKSYTEAFF
TGTGCCAGCAAGAGTTACACTGAAGCTTTCTTT
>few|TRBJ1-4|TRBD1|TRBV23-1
CASSQSGQGGAEKLFF
TGCGCCAGCAGTCAATCAGGACAGGGGGGGGCTGAAAAACTGTTTTTT
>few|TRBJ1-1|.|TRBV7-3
CASSSGHANTEAFF
TGTGCCAGCAGCTCCGGACATGCGAACACTGAAGCTTTCTTT
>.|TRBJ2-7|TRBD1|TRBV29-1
CSVGTGGEQYF
TGCAGCGTTGGGACAGGCGGGGAGCAGTACTTC
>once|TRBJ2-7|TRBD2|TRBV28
CASSPMSGGPGEQYF
TGTGCCAGCAGCCCTATGTCGGGGGGACCGGGGGAGCAGTACTTC
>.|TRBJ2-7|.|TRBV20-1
CSAKTGHEQYF
TGCAGTGCTAAAACAGGGCACGAGCAGTACTTC
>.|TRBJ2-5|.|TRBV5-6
CASSAQETQYF
TGTGCCAGCAGCGCCCAAGAGACCCAGTACTTC
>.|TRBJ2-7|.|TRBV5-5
CASSEVWNSYEQYF
TGTGCCAGCAGCGAGGTTTGGAACTCCTACGAGCAGTACTTC
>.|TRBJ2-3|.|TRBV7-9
CASSFYVSNTDTQYF
TGTGCCAGCAGCTTTTACGTTAGCAACACAGATACGCAGTATTTT
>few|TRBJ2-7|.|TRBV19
CASNPLWTGPPGEQYF
TGTGCCAGTAACCCCCTGTGGACGGGACCGCCTGGCGAGCAGTACTTC
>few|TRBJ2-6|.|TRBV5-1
CASSLDYGSGANVLTF
TGCGCCAGCAGCTTGGACTATGGCTCTGGGGCCAACGTCCTGACTTTC
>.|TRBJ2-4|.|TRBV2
CASRPSGLGLAKNIQYF
TGTGCCAGCAGGCCATCCGGACTGGGTCTAGCCAAAAACATTCAGTACTTC